Reported below is one TCR beta chain. Its antigen is currently unknown. The source of the sample is a study of radiotherapy plus CTLA-4 blockade in lung cancer. Repertoires were generated with immunoSEQ multiplex PCR, while TCRdb's copy carries only in-frame clones and drops some. Of some 78,000 clones in the sample, around 84% are singletons; the top ten hold less than 0.9%. Germline CDR1 and CDR2: SEHNR and FQNEAQ (reference sequence). Trimming removed 5 bases from V and 5 bases from J; junction bases left unmatched: 11. The CDR3 extends over 17 amino acids. Whole-study findings and limits: Following radiotherapy plus ipilimumab, tumor-derived TCR clones expanded in the blood. With interferon-beta, early dynamics of blood T cell clones were reported to best predict response.

Patients had chemo-refractory metastatic non-small-cell lung cancer and received focal radiation plus CTLA-4 blockade that used ipilimumab. This receptor was obtained from a human donor with non-small cell lung cancer who had stable disease on radiotherapy plus ipilimumab. This chain links TRBV7-9 with TRBJ1-6, with 8 bases matching TRBD1. The sample here was peripheral blood, taken from a patient treated with radiotherapy plus ipilimumab. The DNA of the CDR3 is TGTGCCAGCAGCAAGGACAGGGACCTTCGAAATAATTCACCCCTCCACTTT. This translates into CASSKDRDLRNNSPLHF.